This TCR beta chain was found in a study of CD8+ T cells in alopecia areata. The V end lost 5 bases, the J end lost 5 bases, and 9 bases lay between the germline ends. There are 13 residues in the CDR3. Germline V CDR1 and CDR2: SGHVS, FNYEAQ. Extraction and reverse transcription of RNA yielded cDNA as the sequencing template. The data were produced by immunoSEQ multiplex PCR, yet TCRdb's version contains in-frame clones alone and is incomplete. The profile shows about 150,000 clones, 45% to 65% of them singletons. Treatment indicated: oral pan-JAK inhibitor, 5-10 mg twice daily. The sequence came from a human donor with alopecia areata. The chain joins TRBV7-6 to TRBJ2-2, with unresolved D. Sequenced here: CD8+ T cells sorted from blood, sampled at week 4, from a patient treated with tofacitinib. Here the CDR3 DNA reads TGTGCCAGCAGCCTCGGAGCGACCGGGGAGCTGTTTTTT. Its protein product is CASSLGATGELFF.